Shown below are 28 T cell receptor beta chains from a single sample sequenced in a study of radiotherapy plus CTLA-4 blockade in lung cancer. Using immunoSEQ multiplex PCR, the repertoire was profiled, and TCRdb retains in-frame clones only, with some absent. This repertoire shows about 120,000 clones, roughly four fifths found once; its top ten account for roughly 3.3%. Sample: peripheral blood, taken from a patient treated with radiotherapy plus ipilimumab. Receptor source: a human donor with non-small cell lung cancer that progressed on radiotherapy plus ipilimumab. Some clones in this sample may be carry-over from other donors' samples.

The V and J genes are TRBV9 and TRBJ2-5, with D tentatively TRBD1 (6 bases). Germline V gene data show CDR1 as SGDLS and CDR2 as YYNGEE. This CDR3 comprises 15 residues. Trimming cost V 6 bases and J 5 bases, with 20 bases left between them. The CDR3 DNA reads as TGTGCCAGCACGTCTACGACAGGCTACTCTGAGACCCAGTACTTC. Translation gives CASTSTTGYSETQYF.

This clone was seen just once. The rearrangement uses TRBV5-1 and TRBJ2-3; 8 bases agree with TRBD1. In germline, CDR1 is SGHRS, CDR2 YFSETQ. The CDR3 covers 16 residues. V shed 1 base and J 0 bases; nucleotides not matched to a gene: 4. The CDR3 reads CASSLWGQESTDTQYF. The CDR3 DNA reads as TGCGCCAGCAGCTTGTGGGGACAGGAAAGCACAGATACGCAGTATTTT. The variable domain in full, completed from reference TRBV5-1 and TRBJ2-3, reads KAGVTQTPRYLIKTRGQQVTLSCSPISGHRSVSWYQQTPGQGLQFLFEYFSETQRNKGNFPGRFSGRQFSNSRSEMNVSTLELGDSALYLCASSLWGQESTDTQYFGPGTRLTVL.

The chain links TRBV2 to TRBJ2-5, with 7 bases identical to TRBD1. Judging by the DNA end, TRBJ2-7 fits better; the J call may be wrong. CDR3 size: 19 residues. Germline V gene data show CDR1 as SNHLY and CDR2 as FYNNEI. The CDR3, as DNA: TGTGCCAGCAGTCCCGGGACAGTTCTCCGAAGGGGCCGCGACTACGAGCAGTACTTC. Protein product: CASSPGTVLRRGRDYEQYF.

V usage is TRBV30 and J usage is TRBJ2-1; D gene uncertain. Germline-derived CDR1 and CDR2 are GTSNPN and SVGIG (reference sequence). The length of the CDR3 is 11 residues. V lost 1 base to trimming and J lost 10 bases, with 8 bases between them. The CDR3 DNA follows: TGTGCCTGGAGTGAGGGATTCGAGCAGTTCTTC. Translated: CAWSEGFEQFF.

The rearrangement joins TRBV7-9 to TRBJ2-1; D possibly uses TRBD1 or TRBD2 (5 bases each). The CDR3 is 13 residues long. Trimming pared 1 base from V and 14 bases from J, leaving 15 bases between. Germline lookup yields CDR1 SEHNR and CDR2 FQNEAQ (reference sequence). The CDR3 DNA is TGTGCCAGCAGCTTAGAAGGGGACGGGAAGAAGTTCTTC. It yields the protein CASSLEGDGKKFF.

This chain joins TRBV6-6 and TRBJ1-3; 8 positions agree with TRBD1. V lost 6 bases to trimming and J lost 4 bases; unmatched junction nucleotides: 8. The CDR3 sequence is 15 residues long. Germline V CDR1 and CDR2: MNHNY, SVGAGI (reference sequence). The CDR3 loop is CASSPRGRSGNTIYF. The CDR3 coding sequence is TGTGCCAGCAGCCCCAGGGGGCGATCCGGAAACACCATATATTTT.

The chain employs TRBV7-3 and TRBJ1-1; TRBD1 aligns across 12 bases. Germline lookup yields CDR1 SGHTA and CDR2 FQGTGA. Germline trimming cut 5 bases from V and 3 bases from J; bases unmatched to any gene: 4. The CDR3 consists of 15 residues. The CDR3 DNA reads TGTGCCAGCAGCCGGGACAGGGGGCGCGACACTGAAGCTTTCTTT. It encodes CASSRDRGRDTEAFF.

This chain links TRBV4-3 with TRBJ2-6; 10 bases map to TRBD1. The trim removed 5 bases at V and 0 bases at J, leaving 7 bases unmatched. CDR3 length: 18 amino acids. Germline V gene sequence: CDR1 LGHNA, CDR2 YSLEER. DNA for the CDR3: TGCGCCAGCAGCAGGGGGACAGGGGTCTTCTCTGGGGCCAACGTCCTGACTTTC. Residues: CASSRGTGVFSGANVLTF.

The chain recombines TRBV11-2 with TRBJ2-3, with 16 bases lining up with TRBD2. CDR1 and CDR2 (germline): SGHAT, FQNNGV. V dropped 5 bases and J dropped 3; count of bases not matched to a gene: 11. CDR3 length equals 19 residues. CDR3 sequence reads: CASSPPPGTSGGGTDTQYF. The CDR3 nucleotides are TGTGCCAGCAGCCCGCCGCCCGGGACTAGCGGGGGGGGGACAGATACGCAGTATTTT.

The chain is built from TRBV4-2 and TRBJ1-2; TRBD1 matches at 8 bases. The CDR3 has 17 amino acids. Germline CDR1 LGHNA, CDR2 YNFKEQ. The V gene end was trimmed by 3 bases and the J gene end by 1 base; junction bases not matched to a gene: 10. DNA of the CDR3: TGTGCCAGCAGCCAGACGACCGGGACAGGACTTAACTATGGCTACACCTTC. Amino acids: CASSQTTGTGLNYGYTF.

V and J are TRBV5-1 and TRBJ2-1; 9 bases fit TRBD2. CDR3 length equals 15 residues. CDR1 and CDR2 (germline): SGHRS, YFSETQ. With V trimmed by 4 bases and J by 4 bases, 6 bases remained unmatched. As DNA, the CDR3 is TGCGCCAGCAGCAATCCTAGCGGGGTTTACAATGAGCAGTTCTTC. This gives the protein CASSNPSGVYNEQFF.

The genes are TRBV6-4 and TRBJ2-4; a weak D match, TRBD1 (5 bases). This CDR3 region has 13 residues. The V end lost 7 bases, the J end lost 9 bases, and 16 bases lay between the germline ends. Germline CDR1 reads MRHNA; CDR2 reads SNTAGT. The CDR3 coding sequence is TGTGCCAGCACCCCGGGCAGGGTCCGCATTCAGTACTTC. Translated, it gives CASTPGRVRIQYF.

Ten or more counts support this clone. The chain links TRBV19 to TRBJ2-3; tentatively, D is TRBD1 or TRBD2 (6 bases each). Trimming shortened V by 7 bases and J by 3 bases, and 14 bases separated the two germline ends. The CDR3 is 14 amino acids. CDR1 and CDR2 (germline): LNHDA, SQIVND (reference sequence). Here the CDR3 DNA reads TGTGCCAGTACCCCGGGGGCGGTGACAGATACGCAGTATTTT. Translation: CASTPGAVTDTQYF.

The V and J genes are TRBV30 and TRBJ1-2; no clear D gene. The CDR3 consists of 13 residues. From germline, CDR1 is GTSNPN and CDR2 SVGIG (reference sequence). Trimming cost V 6 bases and J 4 bases, with 15 bases left between them. CDR3 loop: CACPSWRSYGYTF. CDR3 in DNA: TGTGCCTGCCCCTCCTGGCGTTCCTATGGCTACACCTTC.

The chain uses TRBV20-1 and TRBJ2-1; D is ambiguous. The V and J ends lost 2 bases and 4 bases respectively, with 3 bases between them. Per germline, CDR1 DFQATT and CDR2 SNEGSKA (reference sequence). The CDR3 length is 11 residues. CDR3 loop: CSARNYNEQFF. The CDR3 DNA is TGCAGTGCTAGAAATTACAATGAGCAGTTCTTC.

In this sample, this clone turned up a few times. CDR3 region: CASSITQSTGELFF. Written as DNA, the CDR3 is TGTGCCAGCAGTATAACTCAGTCCACCGGGGAGCTGTTTTTT. This rearrangement joins TRBV6-5 to TRBJ2-2; D gene unclear. Germline V gene data show CDR1 as MNHEY and CDR2 as SVGAGI. CDR3 size: 14 residues. V shed 5 bases and J shed 4 bases, with 11 bases lying between them.

V usage is TRBV19 and J usage is TRBJ1-1; D gene ambiguous. Per the germline V gene, CDR1 is LNHDA and CDR2 is SQIVND (reference sequence). The germline V and J ends were trimmed by 7 bases and 4 bases, with 7 bases remaining between them. CDR3 size: 11 residues. The CDR3 here is CASKVGTEAFF. CDR3 coding DNA: TGTGCCAGTAAAGTTGGCACTGAAGCTTTCTTT. Full variable domain (outside the CDR3, taken from reference TRBV19 and TRBJ1-1): DGGITQSPKYLFRKEGQNVTLSCEQNLNHDAMYWYRQDPGQGLRLIYYSQIVNDFQKGDIAEGYSVSREKKESFPLTVTSAQKNPTAFYLCASKVGTEAFFGQGTRLTVV.

The chain carries TRBV7-2 and TRBJ2-5, with D perhaps matching TRBD2 (6 bases). Germline CDR1 SGHTA, CDR2 FQGNSA. Trimming left V 1 base short and J 1 base short, with 10 bases between. The CDR3 loop spans 15 amino acids. Here the CDR3 DNA reads TGTGCCAGCAGCTTAGGGGCGGGGCTCCAAGAGACCCAGTACTTC. Translation gives CASSLGAGLQETQYF.

This chain uses TRBV28 with TRBJ2-1; no definite D call. This CDR3 region has 15 residues. V dropped 5 bases and J dropped 2 bases, with 13 bases sitting between them. CDR1 and CDR2 (germline): MDHEN, SYDVKM. In DNA, the CDR3 is TGTGCCAGCAGTCCCCGCCCGACGGCCTACAATGAGCAGTTCTTC. Its protein product is CASSPRPTAYNEQFF.

The rearrangement links TRBV25-1 to TRBJ2-7; the D is unclear. The CDR3 spans 15 residues. The V and J ends lost 1 base and 2 bases respectively, with 12 bases between them. Germline V lookup: CDR1 MGHDK, CDR2 SYGVNS. The CDR3 DNA reads TGTGCCAGCAGTGAATCCCTAGGGCGGACCTACGAGCAGTACTTC. Amino acids: CASSESLGRTYEQYF.

The genes are TRBV19 and TRBJ1-2; 7 nucleotides line up with TRBD1. The CDR3 runs 15 residues. Trimming cost V 5 bases and J 4 bases; bases outside gene matches: 10. Germline CDR1 LNHDA, CDR2 SQIVND (reference sequence). CDR3 region: CASSRRQGLGYGYTF. The CDR3 DNA reads TGTGCCAGTAGTCGCCGACAGGGCCTCGGCTATGGCTACACCTTC.

The chain carries TRBV5-4 and TRBJ1-1; D gene uncertain. V gave up 3 bases and J gave up 3 bases, with 9 bases separating them. The CDR3 is 13 amino acids. CDR1 is SGHNT and CDR2 is YYREEE in the germline V gene (reference sequence). The CDR3 bases are TGTGCCAGCAGCTCCGGACTACACACTGAAGCTTTCTTT. Translation: CASSSGLHTEAFF.

The J gene is TRBJ1-4, the V gene TRBV4-1; 9 bases are shared with TRBD1. V was pared by 3 bases and J by 8 bases, with 10 bases of the junction left unmatched. CDR1 MGHRA and CDR2 YSYEKL come from the germline V gene. This CDR3 has 16 amino acids. Here the CDR3 DNA reads TGCGCCAGCAGCCAGGAAGGGACAGGGTTGTTAGAAAAACTGTTTTTT. This sequence encodes CASSQEGTGLLEKLFF.

V and J are TRBV5-1 and TRBJ1-4; no clear D. Germline V gene lookup returns CDR1 SGHRS and CDR2 YFSETQ. The CDR3 is 16 residues long. V lost 4 bases and J 7 bases, leaving 20 bases between the germline ends. CDR3 loop: CASSRVVAGSGEKLFF. The CDR3, as DNA: TGCGCCAGCAGCCGGGTTGTGGCGGGTAGCGGTGAAAAACTGTTTTTT.

This clone was found a few times. The chain has TRBV10-3 and TRBJ2-3, with 9 positions matching TRBD2. This CDR3 has 19 residues. In germline, CDR1 is ENHRY, CDR2 SYGVKD. The J segment lost 3 bases and the V segment lost 6 bases, leaving 19 bases of the junction unmatched. Here the CDR3 reads CAISGRQVRLAGITDTQYF. The CDR3 DNA is TGTGCCATCAGCGGACGCCAAGTTAGGCTAGCGGGGATTACAGATACGCAGTATTTT.

The V gene is TRBV4-1, the J gene TRBJ1-5, with D unclear. Trimming stripped 0 bases from V and 4 bases from J, with 7 bases between. The germline V gene encodes CDR1 MGHRA and CDR2 YSYEKL. The CDR3 consists of 14 residues. In DNA form, the CDR3 reads TGCGCCAGCAGCCAAGAACTTAGAAATCAGCCCCAGCATTTT. Encoded protein: CASSQELRNQPQHF.

The V gene is TRBV7-2, the J gene TRBJ1-6, with D possibly being TRBD1 (6 bases). CDR1 SGHTA and CDR2 FQGNSA come from the germline V gene. This CDR3 is built from 15 residues. V lost 3 bases and J 6 bases, leaving 12 bases between the germline ends. As DNA, the CDR3 is TGTGCCAGCAGCTTTAACAGGGTCCCTAATTCACCCCTCCACTTT. As protein: CASSFNRVPNSPLHF.

The rearrangement links TRBV4-3 to TRBJ2-5, with 7 bases identical to TRBD1. Germline CDR1 LGHNA, CDR2 YSLEER. The trim removed 4 bases at V and 5 bases at J, leaving 13 bases unmatched. CDR3 length: 16 residues. As DNA, the CDR3 is TGCGCCAGCAGCCCTGGACAGGAATTAATAGGGGAGACCCAGTACTTC. Protein product: CASSPGQELIGETQYF.